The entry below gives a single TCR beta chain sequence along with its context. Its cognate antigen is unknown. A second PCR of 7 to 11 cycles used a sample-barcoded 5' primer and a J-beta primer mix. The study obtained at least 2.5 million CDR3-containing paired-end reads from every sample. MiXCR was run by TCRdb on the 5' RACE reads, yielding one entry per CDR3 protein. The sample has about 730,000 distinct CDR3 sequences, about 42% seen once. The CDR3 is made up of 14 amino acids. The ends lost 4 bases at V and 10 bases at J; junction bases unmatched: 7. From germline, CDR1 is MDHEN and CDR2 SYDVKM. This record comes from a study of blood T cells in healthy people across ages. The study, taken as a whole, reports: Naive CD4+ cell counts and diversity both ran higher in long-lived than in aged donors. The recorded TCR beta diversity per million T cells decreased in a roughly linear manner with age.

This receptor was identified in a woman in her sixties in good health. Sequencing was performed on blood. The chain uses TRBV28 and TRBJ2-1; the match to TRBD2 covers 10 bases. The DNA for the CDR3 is TGTGCCAGCAGTTCATCACTAGCGGGACGGGAGCAGTTCTTC. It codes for CASSSSLAGREQFF.